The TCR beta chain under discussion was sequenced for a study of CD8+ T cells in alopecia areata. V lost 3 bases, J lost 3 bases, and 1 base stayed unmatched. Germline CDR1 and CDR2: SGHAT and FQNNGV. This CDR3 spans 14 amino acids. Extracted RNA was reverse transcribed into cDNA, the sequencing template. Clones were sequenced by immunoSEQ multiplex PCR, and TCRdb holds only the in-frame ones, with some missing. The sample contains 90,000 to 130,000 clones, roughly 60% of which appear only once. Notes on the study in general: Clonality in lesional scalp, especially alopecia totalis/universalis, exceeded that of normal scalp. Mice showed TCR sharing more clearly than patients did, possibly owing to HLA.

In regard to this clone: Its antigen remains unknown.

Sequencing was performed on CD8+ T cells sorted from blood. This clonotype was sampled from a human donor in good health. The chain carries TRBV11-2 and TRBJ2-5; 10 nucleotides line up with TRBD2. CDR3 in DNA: TGTGCCAGCAGCTTCCTAGCGGGGGAAGAGACCCAGTACTTC. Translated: CASSFLAGEETQYF.